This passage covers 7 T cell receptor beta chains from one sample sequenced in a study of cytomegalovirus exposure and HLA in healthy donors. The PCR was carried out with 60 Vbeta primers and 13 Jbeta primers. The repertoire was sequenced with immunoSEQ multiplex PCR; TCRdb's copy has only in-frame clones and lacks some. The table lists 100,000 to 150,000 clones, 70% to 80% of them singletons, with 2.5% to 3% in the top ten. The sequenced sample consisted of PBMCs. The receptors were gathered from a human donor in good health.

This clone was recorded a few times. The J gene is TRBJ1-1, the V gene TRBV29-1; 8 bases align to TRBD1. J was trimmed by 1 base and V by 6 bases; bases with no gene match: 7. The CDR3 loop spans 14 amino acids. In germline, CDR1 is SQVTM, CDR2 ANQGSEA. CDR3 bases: TGCAGCGTCTCGACAGGGGCGAAGAACACTGAAGCTTTCTTT. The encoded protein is CSVSTGAKNTEAFF.

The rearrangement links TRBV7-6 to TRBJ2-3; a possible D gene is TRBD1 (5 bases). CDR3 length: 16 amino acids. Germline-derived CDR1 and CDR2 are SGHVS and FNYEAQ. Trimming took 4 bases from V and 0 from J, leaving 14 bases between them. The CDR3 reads CASSSRPQGSTDTQYF. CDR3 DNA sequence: TGTGCCAGCAGCTCCCGTCCCCAGGGTAGCACAGATACGCAGTATTTT.

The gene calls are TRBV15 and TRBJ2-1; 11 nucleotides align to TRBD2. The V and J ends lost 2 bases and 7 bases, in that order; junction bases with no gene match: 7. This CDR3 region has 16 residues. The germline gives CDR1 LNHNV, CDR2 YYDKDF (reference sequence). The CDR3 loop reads CATSRIAGGNFNEQFF. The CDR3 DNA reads TGTGCCACCAGCAGAATAGCGGGGGGGAATTTTAATGAGCAGTTCTTC.

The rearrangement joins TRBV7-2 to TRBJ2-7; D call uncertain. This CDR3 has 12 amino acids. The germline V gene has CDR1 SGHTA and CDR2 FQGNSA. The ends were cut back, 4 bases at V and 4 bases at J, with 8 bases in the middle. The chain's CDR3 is CASSSSRYEQYF. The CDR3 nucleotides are TGTGCCAGCAGCTCATCGAGATACGAGCAGTACTTC.

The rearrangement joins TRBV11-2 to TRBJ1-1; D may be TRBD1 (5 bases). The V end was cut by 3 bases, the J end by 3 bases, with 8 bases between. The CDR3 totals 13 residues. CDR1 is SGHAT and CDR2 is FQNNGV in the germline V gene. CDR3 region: CASSFGGYTEAFF. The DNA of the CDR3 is TGTGCCAGCAGCTTCGGGGGATACACTGAAGCTTTCTTT. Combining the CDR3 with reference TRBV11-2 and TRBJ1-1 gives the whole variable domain EAGVAQSPRYKIIEKRQSVAFWCNPISGHATLYWYQQILGQGPKLLIQFQNNGVVDDSQLPKDRFSAERLKGVDSTLKIQPAKLEDSAVYLCASSFGGYTEAFFGQGTRLTVV.

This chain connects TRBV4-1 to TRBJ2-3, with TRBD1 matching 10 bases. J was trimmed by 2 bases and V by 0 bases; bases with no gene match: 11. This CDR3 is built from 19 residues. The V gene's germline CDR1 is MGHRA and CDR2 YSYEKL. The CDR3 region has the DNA TGCGCCAGCAGCCAAGAGTGGGTAGCCGGGACAGGGGACACAGATACGCAGTATTTT. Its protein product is CASSQEWVAGTGDTDTQYF.

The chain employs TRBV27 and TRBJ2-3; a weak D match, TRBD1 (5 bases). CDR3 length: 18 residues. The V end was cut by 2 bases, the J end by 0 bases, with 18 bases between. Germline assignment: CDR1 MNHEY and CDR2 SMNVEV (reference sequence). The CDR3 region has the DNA TGTGCCAGCAGTTTAGCCAACCTACGACAGATTAGCACAGATACGCAGTATTTT. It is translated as CASSLANLRQISTDTQYF.